Presented here are 27 T cell receptor beta chains from one specimen sequenced in a study of blood T cell repertoires in COVID-19. Assay: immunoSEQ multiplex PCR; the TCRdb copy retains only in-frame clones and omits some. Found here are 65,000 to 75,000 clones, roughly 80% of them singletons; the top ten hold around 9.7%. The specimen sequenced was peripheral blood. The receptors derive from a woman older than 75 with acute or convalescent COVID-19.

In its sample, this clone was seen once. The chain employs TRBV7-9 and TRBJ2-7, with 9 bases aligning to TRBD2. CDR3 size: 13 residues. J was trimmed by 2 bases and V by 6 bases; bases with no gene match: 2. The germline gives CDR1 SEHNR, CDR2 FQNEAQ (reference sequence). CDR3: CASRIAGAYEQYF. CDR3 bases: TGTGCCAGCAGAATAGCGGGGGCCTACGAGCAGTACTTC.

The chain carries TRBV9 and TRBJ2-7; no firm D call. The CDR3 sequence is 12 residues long. Trimming removed 0 bases at V and 6 bases at J, with 7 bases between. Per germline, CDR1 SGDLS and CDR2 YYNGEE. CDR3 loop: CASSVAYGEQYF. The CDR3 DNA is TGTGCCAGCAGCGTAGCGTACGGCGAGCAGTACTTC.

In its sample, this clone was seen a few times. This sequence joins TRBV3-1 (or the pseudogene TRBV3-2) and TRBJ1-2; 7 bases map to TRBD1. CDR1 LGHDT and CDR2 YNNKEL come from the germline V gene (reference sequence). The CDR3 has 14 residues. With V trimmed by 4 bases and J by 8 bases, 10 bases remained unmatched. CDR3 loop: CASSPTQGVRGYTF. The CDR3 DNA is TGTGCCAGCAGCCCTACTCAGGGGGTGCGAGGCTACACCTTC.

Here the CDR3 DNA reads TGTGCCAGTAGTAGGGGCTGGGGCAGTGGCTACACCTTC. Translated: CASSRGWGSGYTF. The chain has TRBV19 and TRBJ1-2; a possible D gene is TRBD1 (5 bases). Deletions cut 4 bases from V and 7 bases from J, with 13 bases between. CDR1 LNHDA and CDR2 SQIVND come from the germline V gene (reference sequence). This CDR3 is built from 13 residues.

The chain uses TRBV21-1 and TRBJ1-1; the tabulated D call, TRBD1, remains unverified against the DNA. TRBV21-1 is a pseudogene locus. The CDR3 consists of 15 residues. CDR3 protein: CASSKALNRNTEAFF. The CDR3 bases are TGTGCCAGCAGCAAAGCCTTAAACAGAAACACTGAAGCTTTCTTT.

This clone is a singleton in its sample. The chain carries TRBV5-4 and TRBJ1-2; D might be TRBD1 (6 bases). CDR1 is SGHNT and CDR2 is YYREEE in the germline V gene (reference sequence). The CDR3 is 14 residues long. Trimming removed 4 bases at V and 2 bases at J, with 12 bases between. The CDR3 nucleotides are TGTGCCAGCAGCATTGCAGGGGAGAACTATGGCTACACCTTC. Amino acids: CASSIAGENYGYTF.

This chain connects TRBV5-4 to TRBJ1-2; no reliable D call. The length of the CDR3 is 13 residues. Germline CDR1 and CDR2: SGHNT and YYREEE (reference sequence). V lost 4 bases and J 6 bases, leaving 13 bases between the germline ends. This CDR3 reads CASSISAADGYTF. Here the CDR3 DNA reads TGTGCCAGCAGCATCAGCGCGGCAGATGGCTACACCTTC. Based on the CDR3 plus reference TRBV5-4 and TRBJ1-2, the full variable domain is ETGVTQSPTHLIKTRGQQVTLRCSSQSGHNTVSWYQQALGQGPQFIFQYYREEENGRGNFPPRFSGLQFPNYSSELNVNALELDDSALYLCASSISAADGYTFGSGTRLTVV.

J is TRBJ1-2 and V is TRBV27; 7 positions match TRBD1. With 1 base clipped from V and 2 bases from J, the junction kept 16 bases outside the gene matches. Germline V gives CDR1 MNHEY, CDR2 SMNVEV (reference sequence). CDR3 size: 19 residues. The CDR3 nucleotides read TGTGCCAGCAGTTTATGGGGCCCACAGGGGAGTGCCACGAACTATGGCTACACCTTC. Its protein product is CASSLWGPQGSATNYGYTF.

The CDR3 loop reads CASSMGDRAGGEQYF. The CDR3 region has the DNA TGTGCCAGTAGTATGGGGGACAGGGCTGGGGGCGAGCAGTACTTC. The chain employs TRBV19 and TRBJ2-7, with TRBD1 identical over 9 bases. The trim removed 3 bases at V and 6 bases at J, leaving 9 bases unmatched. Germline V gene data show CDR1 as LNHDA and CDR2 as SQIVND (reference sequence). The CDR3 extends over 15 amino acids.

This clone was recorded only once. V gene TRBV30 combines with J gene TRBJ2-3; D perhaps matches TRBD1 (6 bases). Germline V gives CDR1 GTSNPN, CDR2 SVGIG (reference sequence). V lost 2 bases and J 1 base, leaving 10 bases between the germline ends. The CDR3 spans 14 residues. The CDR3 DNA is TGTGCCTGGAGTAGGGACACACGCACAGATACGCAGTATTTT. It yields the protein CAWSRDTRTDTQYF.

The V and J genes are TRBV10-3 and TRBJ1-1; the D is unclear. The CDR3 is 18 residues long. Germline V gene lookup returns CDR1 ENHRY and CDR2 SYGVKD. The V end was cut by 0 bases, the J end by 0 bases, with 17 bases between. This CDR3 reads CAISESGASQTLNTEAFF. CDR3 nucleotide sequence: TGTGCCATCAGTGAGTCTGGAGCTTCCCAGACGTTGAACACTGAAGCTTTCTTT.

The chain combines TRBV5-4 with TRBJ1-1; D is possibly TRBD1 (6 bases). CDR1 is SGHNT, CDR2 YYREEE, per germline (reference sequence). This CDR3 has 14 amino acids. V was clipped by 1 base and J by 4 bases, with 11 bases between them. CDR3: CASSLNRAGTEAFF. For the CDR3, the DNA is TGTGCCAGCAGCTTGAACAGGGCGGGCACTGAAGCTTTCTTT.

The chain uses TRBV7-9 and TRBJ1-1, with 9 bases aligning to TRBD1. From germline, CDR1 is SEHNR and CDR2 FQNEAQ (reference sequence). This CDR3 contains 15 residues. V lost 4 bases to trimming and J lost 1 base; unmatched junction nucleotides: 4. The CDR3 is CASSSVQGANTEAFF. The CDR3 nucleotides read TGTGCCAGCAGCTCGGTACAGGGGGCGAACACTGAAGCTTTCTTT.

The sample holds a few counts of this clone. The chain combines TRBV7-2 with TRBJ1-1, with D unresolved. The CDR3 has 13 residues. Deletions cut 5 bases from V and 4 bases from J, with 11 bases between. Germline V lookup: CDR1 SGHTA, CDR2 FQGNSA. CDR3 residues: CASSLTTSTEAFF. The CDR3 DNA is TGTGCCAGCAGCCTCACTACCAGCACTGAAGCTTTCTTT.

V and J are TRBV5-8 and TRBJ1-2, with D perhaps matching TRBD1 (6 bases). The CDR3 covers 14 residues. Germline lookup yields CDR1 SGHTS and CDR2 YDEGEE. Trimming shortened V by 1 base and J by 4 bases, and 11 bases separated the two germline ends. CDR3 sequence reads: CASSLTGKSYGYTF. DNA of the CDR3: TGTGCCAGCAGCTTGACAGGGAAGAGCTATGGCTACACCTTC.

The chain joins TRBV5-1 to TRBJ1-2; 7 bases agree with TRBD1. CDR3 length: 15 residues. V dropped 2 bases and J dropped 4; count of bases not matched to a gene: 8. CDR1 is SGHRS and CDR2 is YFSETQ in the germline V gene. The CDR3 spells CASSLQGRQGYGYTF. CDR3 DNA sequence: TGCGCCAGCAGCTTACAGGGGCGACAAGGCTATGGCTACACCTTC.

The chain has TRBV5-1 and TRBJ1-2; a weak D match, TRBD1 (6 bases). The V and J ends lost 5 bases and 5 bases respectively, with 19 bases between them. The CDR3 extends over 15 amino acids. Germline V gene data show CDR1 as SGHRS and CDR2 as YFSETQ. The CDR3 is CASRNPQGQIYGYTF. CDR3 DNA: TGCGCCAGCAGGAACCCACAAGGACAGATTTATGGCTACACCTTC.

V is TRBV6-5 and J is TRBJ1-3; D is undetermined. The CDR3 has 13 amino acids. Germline V gene data show CDR1 as MNHEY and CDR2 as SVGAGI. The germline V and J ends were trimmed by 10 bases and 0 bases, with 10 bases remaining between them. The CDR3 is CAIQVPSGNTIYF. The CDR3 coding sequence is TGTGCCATCCAGGTGCCCTCTGGAAACACCATATATTTT.

This clone was counted only a few times. This chain connects TRBV14 to TRBJ1-1; D gene uncertain. The V and J ends lost 3 bases and 6 bases respectively, with 11 bases between them. Germline V gene data show CDR1 as SGHDN and CDR2 as FVKESK. The CDR3 has 13 amino acids. This chain's CDR3 is CASSHDLGAEAFF. CDR3 sequence (DNA): TGTGCCAGCAGCCACGACCTTGGAGCTGAAGCTTTCTTT.

The chain carries TRBV3-1 (or the pseudogene TRBV3-2) and TRBJ1-2; the D gene is possibly TRBD1 (6 bases). This CDR3 is built from 14 residues. Per the germline V gene, CDR1 is LGHDT and CDR2 is YNNKEL (reference sequence). V was pared by 2 bases and J by 4 bases, with 11 bases between. The CDR3 reads CASSQRPGAYGYTF. CDR3 nucleotides: TGTGCCAGCAGCCAACGCCCAGGGGCCTATGGCTACACCTTC.

This rearrangement joins TRBV5-5 to TRBJ1-1; D is uncertain. The germline V gene encodes CDR1 SGHKS and CDR2 YYEKEE (reference sequence). Trimming pared 2 bases from V and 2 bases from J, leaving 7 bases between. This CDR3 spans 13 amino acids. CDR3 loop: CASSLLANTEAFF. The CDR3 nucleotides read TGTGCCAGCAGCTTACTTGCTAACACTGAAGCTTTCTTT.

The chain carries TRBV18 and TRBJ1-1; 11 nucleotides line up with TRBD1. Germline V gene lookup returns CDR1 KGHSH and CDR2 LQKENI. The CDR3 totals 16 residues. With 4 bases clipped from V and 5 bases from J, the junction kept 9 bases outside the gene matches. CDR3 protein: CASSRIGTGGGTEAFF. CDR3 DNA sequence: TGTGCCAGCTCACGGATCGGGACAGGGGGAGGAACTGAAGCTTTCTTT.

This clone occurred once. The chain couples TRBV18 to TRBJ2-7, with D perhaps TRBD1 (5 bases). CDR1 and CDR2 from the germline V gene are KGHSH and LQKENI. The CDR3 extends over 14 amino acids. V dropped 0 bases and J dropped 3 bases, with 9 bases sitting between them. For the CDR3, the DNA is TGTGCCAGCTCACCACCGCAGGGTGGCTACGAGCAGTACTTC. Encoded protein: CASSPPQGGYEQYF. The entire variable domain, with the rest obtained from reference TRBV18 and TRBJ2-7, is as follows: NAGVMQNPRHLVRRRGQEARLRCSPMKGHSHVYWYRQLPEEGLKFMVYLQKENIIDESGMPKERFSAEFPKEGPSILRIQQVVRGDSAAYFCASSPPQGGYEQYFGPGTRLTVT.

The chain links TRBV2 to TRBJ2-3, with 7 bases matching TRBD1. Germline V gene lookup returns CDR1 SNHLY and CDR2 FYNNEI. With V trimmed by 7 bases and J by 2 bases, 6 bases remained unmatched. This CDR3 spans 14 amino acids. The CDR3 DNA reads TGTGCCAGCAATAGACAGGGTTACACAGATACGCAGTATTTT. It is translated as CASNRQGYTDTQYF.

V gene TRBV6-5 combines with J gene TRBJ1-5; 7 bases match TRBD1. Germline CDR1 MNHEY, CDR2 SVGAGI. CDR3 length: 14 residues. Unmatched junction bases numbered 10, after V lost 8 bases and J lost 6 bases. CDR3 nucleotides: TGTGCCAGCCAAGAGGGACAGTTTTTTCAGCCCCAGCATTTT. Its translation: CASQEGQFFQPQHF.

This sequence joins TRBV19 and TRBJ1-1, with 8 bases fitting TRBD1. V was pared by 7 bases and J by 0 bases, with 7 bases of the junction left unmatched. The germline CDR1 and CDR2 sequences are LNHDA and SQIVND (reference sequence). The CDR3 runs 15 residues. This CDR3 reads CASNRGEGLNTEAFF. The DNA for the CDR3 is TGTGCCAGTAACAGGGGGGAGGGGCTGAACACTGAAGCTTTCTTT.

The V call is TRBV27, the J call TRBJ1-1; TRBD1 matches 8 bases. Germline V gene lookup returns CDR1 MNHEY and CDR2 SMNVEV (reference sequence). This CDR3 is built from 16 residues. V gave up 2 bases and J gave up 4 bases; unmatched junction bases: 9. The CDR3 spells CASSLLGQAGPTEAFF. The CDR3 DNA reads as TGTGCCAGCAGTTTACTGGGACAGGCCGGACCCACTGAAGCTTTCTTT.